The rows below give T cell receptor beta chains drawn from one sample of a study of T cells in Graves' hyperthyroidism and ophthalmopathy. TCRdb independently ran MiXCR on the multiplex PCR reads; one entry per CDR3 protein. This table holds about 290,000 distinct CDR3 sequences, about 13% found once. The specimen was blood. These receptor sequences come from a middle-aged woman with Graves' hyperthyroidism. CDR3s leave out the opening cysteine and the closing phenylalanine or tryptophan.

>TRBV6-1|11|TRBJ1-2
ASSFLTGRGYT
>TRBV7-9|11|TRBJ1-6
ASSHDRDSPLH
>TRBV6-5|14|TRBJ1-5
ASSLSRQGVYQPQH
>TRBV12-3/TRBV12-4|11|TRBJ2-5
ASRRTGQETQY
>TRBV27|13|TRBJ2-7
ASSLTPPGSYEQY
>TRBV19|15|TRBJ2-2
ASYPGEDRGNTGELF
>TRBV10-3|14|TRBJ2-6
AISESPGAGANVLT
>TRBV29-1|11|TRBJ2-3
SARQSNTDTQY
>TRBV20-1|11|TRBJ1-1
SARDRVRAEAF
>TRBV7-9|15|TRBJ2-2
ASSLPASSPNTGELF
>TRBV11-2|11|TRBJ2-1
ASSLGSTWEQF
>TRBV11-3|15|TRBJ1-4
ASSLDPGLETNEKLF
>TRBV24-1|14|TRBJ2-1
ATSEKGVYSYNEQF
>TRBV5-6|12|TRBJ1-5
ASSPGGDNQPQH
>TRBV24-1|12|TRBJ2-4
ATSDSDNPNIQY
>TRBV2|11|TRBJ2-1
ASSVQVHNEQF
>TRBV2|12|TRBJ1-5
ASSGSHSNQPQH
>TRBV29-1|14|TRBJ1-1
SVGGEGAGLNTEAF
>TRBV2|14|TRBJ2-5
ASLGLAGGKQETQY
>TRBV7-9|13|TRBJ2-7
ASSSPTSESYEQY
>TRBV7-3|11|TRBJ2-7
ASSLMGQGEQY
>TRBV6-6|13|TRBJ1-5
ASSYWGRLRQPQH
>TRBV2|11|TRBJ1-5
ASTRIQHGPQH
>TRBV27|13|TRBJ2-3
ASSYGRGPTDTQY
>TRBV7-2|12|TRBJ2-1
ASSSTYIYNEQF
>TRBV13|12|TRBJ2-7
ASSLVTSGFEQY
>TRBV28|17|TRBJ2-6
ASRIRRDTILSGANVLT
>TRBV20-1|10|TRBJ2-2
SAWSDTGELF
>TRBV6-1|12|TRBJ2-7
ASRVLAGDEEQY
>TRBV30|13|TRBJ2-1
AWSAPGADGNEQF
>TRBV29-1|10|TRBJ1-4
STSDGTEKLF
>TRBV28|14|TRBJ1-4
ASSLGLGQLGGELF
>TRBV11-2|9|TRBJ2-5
ASSAVETQY
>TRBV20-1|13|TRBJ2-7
SARAGGTVDKEQY
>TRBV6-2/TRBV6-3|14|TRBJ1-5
ASSQHRGSSNQPQH
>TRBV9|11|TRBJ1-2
ASSVEGNNGYT
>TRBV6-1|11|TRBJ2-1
ASSEAPRDEQF
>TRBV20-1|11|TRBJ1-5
SASGGGNQPQH
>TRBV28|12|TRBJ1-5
ASSLIAVNQPQH
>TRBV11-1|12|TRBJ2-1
ASSLRGLYNEQF
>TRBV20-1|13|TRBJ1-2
SASSPTGVDYGYT
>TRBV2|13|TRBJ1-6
ASSDEGPGASPLH